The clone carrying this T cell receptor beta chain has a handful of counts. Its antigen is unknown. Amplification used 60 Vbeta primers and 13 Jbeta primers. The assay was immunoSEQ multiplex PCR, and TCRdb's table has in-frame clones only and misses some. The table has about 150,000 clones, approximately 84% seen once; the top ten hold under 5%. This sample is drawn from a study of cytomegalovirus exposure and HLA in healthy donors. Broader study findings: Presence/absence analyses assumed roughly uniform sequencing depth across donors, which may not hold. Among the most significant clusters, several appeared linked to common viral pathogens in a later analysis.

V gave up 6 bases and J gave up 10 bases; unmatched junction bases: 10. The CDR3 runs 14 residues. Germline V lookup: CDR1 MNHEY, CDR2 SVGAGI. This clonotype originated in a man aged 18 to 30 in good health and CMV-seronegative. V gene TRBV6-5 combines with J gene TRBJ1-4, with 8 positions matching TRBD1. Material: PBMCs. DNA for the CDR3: TGTGCCAGCAGAAAGGGACAGGAGACGAGAAAACTGTTTTTT. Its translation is CASRKGQETRKLFF.